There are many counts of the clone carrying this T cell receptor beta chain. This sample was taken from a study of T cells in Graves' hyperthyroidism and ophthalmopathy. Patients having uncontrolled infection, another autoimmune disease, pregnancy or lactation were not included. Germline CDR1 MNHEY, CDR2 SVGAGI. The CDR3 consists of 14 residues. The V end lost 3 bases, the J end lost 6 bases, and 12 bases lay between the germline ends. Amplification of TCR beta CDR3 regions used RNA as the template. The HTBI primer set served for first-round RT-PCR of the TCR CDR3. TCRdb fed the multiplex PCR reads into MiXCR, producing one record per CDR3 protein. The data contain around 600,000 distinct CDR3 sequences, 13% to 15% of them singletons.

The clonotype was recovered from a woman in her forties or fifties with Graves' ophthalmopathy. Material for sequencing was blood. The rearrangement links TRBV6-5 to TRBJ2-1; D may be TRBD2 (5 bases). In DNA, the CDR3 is TGTGCCAGCAGTTATCAGTGGAGCGGCAATGAGCAGTTCTTC. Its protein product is CASSYQWSGNEQFF.